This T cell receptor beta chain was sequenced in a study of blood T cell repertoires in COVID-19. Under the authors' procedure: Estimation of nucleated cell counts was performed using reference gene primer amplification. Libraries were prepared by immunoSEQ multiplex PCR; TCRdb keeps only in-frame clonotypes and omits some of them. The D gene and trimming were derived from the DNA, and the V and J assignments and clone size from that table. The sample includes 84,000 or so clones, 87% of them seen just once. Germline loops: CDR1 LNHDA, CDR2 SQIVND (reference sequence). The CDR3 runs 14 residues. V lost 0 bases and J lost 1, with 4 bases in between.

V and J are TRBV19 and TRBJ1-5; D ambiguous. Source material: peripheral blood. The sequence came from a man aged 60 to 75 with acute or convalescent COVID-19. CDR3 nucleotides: TGTGCCAGTAGTATAGACAGAAGCAATCAGCCCCAGCATTTT. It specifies CASSIDRSNQPQHF. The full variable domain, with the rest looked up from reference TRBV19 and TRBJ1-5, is DGGITQSPKYLFRKEGQNVTLSCEQNLNHDAMYWYRQDPGQGLRLIYYSQIVNDFQKGDIAEGYSVSREKKESFPLTVTSAQKNPTAFYLCASSIDRSNQPQHFGDGTRLSIL.